The clone carrying this T cell receptor (beta chain) was picked up a small number of times. Its target is not known. The CDR3 is 14 amino acids. CDR1 is MDHEN and CDR2 is SYDVKM in the germline V gene. The time point was: persistent/refractory GD, antithyroid drugs over 5 years with positive TRAb. There was RNA extracted from PBMCs, and the TCR library was made from it. Enrollment of patients was through an endocrinology department in Xi'an, China. Combining iRepertoire HTBI primers with Arm-PCR of CDR3 regions, the authors built TCR beta libraries. Each CDR3 protein gets one entry after TCRdb re-called the multiplex PCR reads with MiXCR. The data hold hundreds of thousands of distinct CDR3 sequences, with around 32% observed a single time. This record comes from a study of regulatory T cells in long-lasting Graves disease. Study-wide results and limits: There was favoring of TRBV28, TRBJ1-2 and TRBJ2-5 in persistent disease.

The rearrangement uses TRBV28 and TRBJ2-7; a possible D gene is TRBD1 (5 bases). This sequence originates from a female donor with Graves disease. The source material was peripheral blood mononuclear cells (PBMCs), sampled when the disease was refractory, from a patient treated with antithyroid drugs. CDR3 amino acids: CATQPPHRNYEQYF. CDR3 in DNA: TGTGCTACTCAGCCCCCACACAGGAACTACGAGCAGTACTTC. Together with reference TRBV28 and TRBJ2-7, the CDR3 gives the full variable domain: DVKVTQSSRYLVKRTGEKVFLECVQDMDHENMFWYRQDPGLGLRLIYFSYDVKMKEKGDIPEGYSVSREKKERFSLILESASTNQTSMYLCATQPPHRNYEQYFGPGTRLTVT.